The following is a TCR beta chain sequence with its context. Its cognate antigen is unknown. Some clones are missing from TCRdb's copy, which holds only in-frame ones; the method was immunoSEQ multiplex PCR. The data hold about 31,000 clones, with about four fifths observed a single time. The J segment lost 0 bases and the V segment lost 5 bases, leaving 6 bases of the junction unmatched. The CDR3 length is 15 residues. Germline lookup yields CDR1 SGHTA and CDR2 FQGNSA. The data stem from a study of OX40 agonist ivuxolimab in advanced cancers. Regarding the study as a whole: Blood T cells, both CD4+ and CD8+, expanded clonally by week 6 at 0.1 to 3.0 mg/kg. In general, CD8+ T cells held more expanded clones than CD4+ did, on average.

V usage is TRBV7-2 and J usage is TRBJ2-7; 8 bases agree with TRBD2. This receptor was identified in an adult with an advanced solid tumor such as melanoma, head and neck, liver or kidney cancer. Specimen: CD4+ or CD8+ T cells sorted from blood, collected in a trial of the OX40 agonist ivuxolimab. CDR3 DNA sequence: TGTGCCAGCAGCGATTCCGGGACTAGCTCCTACGAGCAGTACTTC. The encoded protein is CASSDSGTSSYEQYF. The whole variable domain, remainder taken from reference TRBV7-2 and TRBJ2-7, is GAGVSQSPSNKVTEKGKDVELRCDPISGHTALYWYRQSLGQGLEFLIYFQGNSAPDKSGLPSDRFSAERTGGSVSTLTIQRTQQEDSAVYLCASSDSGTSSYEQYFGPGTRLTVT.